What follows is one T cell receptor (beta chain) and its context. Its specificity is not known. Using immunoSEQ multiplex PCR, the repertoire was profiled, and TCRdb retains in-frame clones only, with some absent. The sample lists 75,000 to 95,000 clones; approximately 89% were seen once. This sample stems from a study of graft-versus-host responses after intestinal transplantation. Overall study context: Each transplant was multivisceral, liver-intestinal, or isolated intestinal.

In germline, CDR1 is SGHVS, CDR2 FNYEAQ. With V trimmed by 5 bases and J by 6 bases, 6 bases remained unmatched. CDR3 length: 14 residues. This TCR came from a human donor who was the organ donor for an intestinal transplant. Sequenced material: unstimulated CD4+ T cells sorted from spleen or lymph node cells, taken before transplant. The rearrangement uses TRBV7-6 and TRBJ2-2, with TRBD1 matching 7 bases. The CDR3 sequence: CASSPDRVSGELFF. The CDR3 DNA reads TGTGCCAGCAGCCCAGACAGGGTGTCCGGGGAGCTGTTTTTT. The full variable domain, rest sourced from reference TRBV7-6 and TRBJ2-2, is GAGVSQSPRYKVTKRGQDVALRCDPISGHVSLYWYRQALGQGPEFLTYFNYEAQQDKSGLPNDRFSAERPEGSISTLTIQRTEQRDSAMYRCASSPDRVSGELFFGEGSRLTVL.